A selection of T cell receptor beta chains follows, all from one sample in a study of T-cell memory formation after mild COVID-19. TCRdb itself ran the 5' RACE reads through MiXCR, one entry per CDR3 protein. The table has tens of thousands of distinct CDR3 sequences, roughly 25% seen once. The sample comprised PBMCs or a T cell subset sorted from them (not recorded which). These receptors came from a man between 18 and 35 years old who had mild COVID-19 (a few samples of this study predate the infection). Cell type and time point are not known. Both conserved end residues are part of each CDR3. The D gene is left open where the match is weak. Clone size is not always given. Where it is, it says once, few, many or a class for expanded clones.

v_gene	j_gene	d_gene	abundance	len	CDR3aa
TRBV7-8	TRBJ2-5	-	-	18	CASKSLRTAVPYQETQYF
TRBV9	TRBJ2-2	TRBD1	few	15	CASSVEGQGGGELFF
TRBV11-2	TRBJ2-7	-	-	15	CASSPYSREPYEQYF
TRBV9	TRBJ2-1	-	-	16	CASSGGTVRSYNEQFF
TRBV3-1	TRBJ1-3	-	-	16	CASSAEIGFTGNTIYF
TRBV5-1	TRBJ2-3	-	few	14	CASSYWVYTDTQYF
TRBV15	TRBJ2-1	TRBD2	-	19	CVTSRAGLAGGPGPNEQFF
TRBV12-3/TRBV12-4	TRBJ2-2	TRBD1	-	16	CASTHRDRGRTGELFF
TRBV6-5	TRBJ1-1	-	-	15	CASSYSGRANTEAFF
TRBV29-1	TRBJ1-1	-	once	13	CSVPTSGTLEAFF
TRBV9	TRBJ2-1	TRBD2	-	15	CASSPRGGFDNEQFF
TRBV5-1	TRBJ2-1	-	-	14	CASSRRAPRDEQFF
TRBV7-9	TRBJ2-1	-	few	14	CASSLPGVAYEQFF
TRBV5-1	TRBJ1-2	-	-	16	CASSLLSGLANYGYTF
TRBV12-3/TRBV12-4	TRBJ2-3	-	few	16	CASSFLVGNGTDTQYF
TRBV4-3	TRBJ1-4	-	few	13	CASSQTSRGKLFF
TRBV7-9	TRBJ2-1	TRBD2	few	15	CASSLVIAGTNEQFF
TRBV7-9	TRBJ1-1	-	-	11	CASRHGGAAFF
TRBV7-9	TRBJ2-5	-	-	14	CASSSRLGGETQYF
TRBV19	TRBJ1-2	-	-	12	CATGPPNYGYTF
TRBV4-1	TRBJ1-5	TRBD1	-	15	CASSQDWDRGQPQHF
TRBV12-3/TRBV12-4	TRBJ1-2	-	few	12	CASTGGSYGYTF
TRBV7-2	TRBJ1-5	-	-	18	CASSLSPYRGEGNQPQHF
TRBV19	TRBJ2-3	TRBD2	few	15	CASSVLAASTDTQYF
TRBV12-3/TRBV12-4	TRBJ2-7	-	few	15	CASSPNSFFSYEQYF
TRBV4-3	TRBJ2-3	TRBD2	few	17	CASSQDPSGAGADTQYF
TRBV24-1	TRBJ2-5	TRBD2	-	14	CATSDSGLAKTQYF
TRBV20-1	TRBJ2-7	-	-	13	CSARDRPDYEQYF
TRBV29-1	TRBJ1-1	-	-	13	CSVGKGSNTEAFF
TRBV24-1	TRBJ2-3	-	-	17	CATSDANRDSGRHTQYF
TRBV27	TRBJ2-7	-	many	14	CASSLFPGPYEQYF
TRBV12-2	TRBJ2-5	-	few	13	CASRFIGEETQYF
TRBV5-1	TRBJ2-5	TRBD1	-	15	CASSFRTGAGETQYF
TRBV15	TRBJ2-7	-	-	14	CATSIGFGGYEQYF
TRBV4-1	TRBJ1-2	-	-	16	CASSQRQTVANYGYTF
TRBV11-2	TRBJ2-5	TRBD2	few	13	CASSSRTSEAQYF
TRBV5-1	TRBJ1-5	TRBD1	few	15	CASSLGTGSNQPQHF
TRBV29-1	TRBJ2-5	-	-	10	CSVQGETQYF
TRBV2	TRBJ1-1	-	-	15	CASSDSGFANTEAFF
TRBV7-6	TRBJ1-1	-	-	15	CASSFGSLADTEAFF
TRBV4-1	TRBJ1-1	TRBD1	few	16	CASSQPGGGRDTEAFF
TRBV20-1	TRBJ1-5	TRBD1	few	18	CSARDPGQGKLLNQPQHF
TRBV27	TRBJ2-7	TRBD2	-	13	CASSSGLALEQYF
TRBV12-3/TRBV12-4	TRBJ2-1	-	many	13	CASSRGPYNEQFF
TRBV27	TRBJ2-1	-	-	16	CASSFDGRGRDNEQFF
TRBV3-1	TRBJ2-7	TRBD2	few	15	CASSQGGGLGYEQYF
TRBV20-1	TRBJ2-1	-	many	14	CSAVVVGGGNEQFF
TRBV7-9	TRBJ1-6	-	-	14	CASSSGRQNSPLHF
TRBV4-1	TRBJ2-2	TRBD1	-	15	CASRPTGEGTGELFF
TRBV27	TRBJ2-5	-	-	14	CASQVLGGQETQYF
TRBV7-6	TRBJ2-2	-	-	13	CASSRQNTGELFF
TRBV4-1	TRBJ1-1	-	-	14	CASSPHMTNTEAFF
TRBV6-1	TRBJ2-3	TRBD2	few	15	CASSEAGGPADTQYF
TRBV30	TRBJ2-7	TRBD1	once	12	CAWGQGDYEQYF
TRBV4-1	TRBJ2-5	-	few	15	CASSPIDREAETQYF
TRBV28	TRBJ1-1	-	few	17	CASSWPLGRGFDTEAFF
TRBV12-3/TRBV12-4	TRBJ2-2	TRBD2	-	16	CASTTSSGINTGELFF